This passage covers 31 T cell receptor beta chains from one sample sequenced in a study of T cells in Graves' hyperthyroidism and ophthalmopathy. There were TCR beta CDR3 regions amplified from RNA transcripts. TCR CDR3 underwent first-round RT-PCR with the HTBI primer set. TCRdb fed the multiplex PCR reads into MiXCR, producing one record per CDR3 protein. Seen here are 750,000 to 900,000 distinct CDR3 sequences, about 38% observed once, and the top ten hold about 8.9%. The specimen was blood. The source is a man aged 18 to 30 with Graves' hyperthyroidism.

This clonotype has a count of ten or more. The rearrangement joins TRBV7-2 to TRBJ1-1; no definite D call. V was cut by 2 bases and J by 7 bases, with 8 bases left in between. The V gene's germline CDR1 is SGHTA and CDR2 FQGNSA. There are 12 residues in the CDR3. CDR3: CASSLRLGEAFF. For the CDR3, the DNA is TGTGCCAGCAGCTTAAGGCTGGGTGAAGCTTTCTTT.

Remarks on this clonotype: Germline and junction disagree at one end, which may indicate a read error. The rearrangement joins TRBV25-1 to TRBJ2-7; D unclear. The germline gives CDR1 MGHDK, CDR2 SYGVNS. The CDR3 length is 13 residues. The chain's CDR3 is CASSEIGSYGQYF. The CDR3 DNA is TGTGCCAGCAGTGAGATTGGTTCCTACGGGCAGTACTTC.

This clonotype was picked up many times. CDR3 in amino acids: CSARDRGDGYTF. The CDR3 region has the DNA TGCAGCGCCCGGGACAGGGGAGATGGCTACACCTTC. This chain joins TRBV29-1 and TRBJ1-2; TRBD1 matches 10 bases. The ends lost 7 bases at V and 6 bases at J; junction bases unmatched: 5. This CDR3 contains 12 residues. The germline V gene has CDR1 SQVTM and CDR2 ANQGSEA. The full variable domain, with the rest looked up from reference TRBV29-1 and TRBJ1-2, is SAVISQKPSRDICQRGTSLTIQCQVDSQVTMMFWYRQQPGQSLTLIATANQGSEATYESGFVIDKFPISRPNLTFSTLTVSNMSPEDSSIYLCSARDRGDGYTFGSGTRLTVV.

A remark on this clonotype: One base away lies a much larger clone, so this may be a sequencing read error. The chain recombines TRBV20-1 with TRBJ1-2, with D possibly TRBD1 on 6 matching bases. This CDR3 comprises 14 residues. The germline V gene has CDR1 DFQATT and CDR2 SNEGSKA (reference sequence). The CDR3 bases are TGCAGTGCTACGGACAGCTCCGGGTATAGTGGCTACATCTTC. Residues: CSATDSSGYSGYIF.

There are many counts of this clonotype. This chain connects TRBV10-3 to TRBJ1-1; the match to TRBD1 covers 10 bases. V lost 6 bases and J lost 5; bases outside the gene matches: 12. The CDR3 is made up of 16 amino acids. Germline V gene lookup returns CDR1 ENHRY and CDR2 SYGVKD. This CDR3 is CAIRTTGTGVGTEAFF. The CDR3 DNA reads TGTGCCATCAGGACCACCGGGACAGGGGTCGGAACTGAAGCTTTCTTT.

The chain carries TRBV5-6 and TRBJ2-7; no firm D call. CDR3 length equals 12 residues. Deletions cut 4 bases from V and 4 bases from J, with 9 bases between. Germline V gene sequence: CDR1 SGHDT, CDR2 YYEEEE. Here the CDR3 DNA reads TGTGCCAGCAGCGGGGAAAGGTACGAGCAGTACTTC. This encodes CASSGERYEQYF.

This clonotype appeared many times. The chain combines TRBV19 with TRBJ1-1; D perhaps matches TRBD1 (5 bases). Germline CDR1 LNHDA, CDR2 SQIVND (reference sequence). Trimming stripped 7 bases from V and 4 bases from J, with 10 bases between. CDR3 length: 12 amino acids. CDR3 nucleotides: TGTGCCAGTAAAGAAGGGGTCACTGAAGCTTTCTTT. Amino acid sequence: CASKEGVTEAFF.

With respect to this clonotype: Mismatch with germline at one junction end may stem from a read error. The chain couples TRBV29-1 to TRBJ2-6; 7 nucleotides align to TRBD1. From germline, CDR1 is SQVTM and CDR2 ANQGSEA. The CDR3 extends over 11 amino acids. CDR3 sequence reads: CSVSGGNVLTF. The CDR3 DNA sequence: TGCAGCGTCTCAGGGGGCAACGTCCTGACTTTC.

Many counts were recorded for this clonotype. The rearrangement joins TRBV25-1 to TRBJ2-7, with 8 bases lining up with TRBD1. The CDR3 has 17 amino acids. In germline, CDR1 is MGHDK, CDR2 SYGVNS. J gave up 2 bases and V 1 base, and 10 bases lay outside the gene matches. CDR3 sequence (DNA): TGTGCCAGCAGTGAATCCCCGTCACCGGGACAGGCCTACGAGCAGTACTTC. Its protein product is CASSESPSPGQAYEQYF.

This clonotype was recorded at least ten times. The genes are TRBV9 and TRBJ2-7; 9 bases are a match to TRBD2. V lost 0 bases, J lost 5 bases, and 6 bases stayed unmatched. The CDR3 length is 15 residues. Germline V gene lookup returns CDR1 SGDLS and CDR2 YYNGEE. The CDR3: CASSVAVSGRDEQYF. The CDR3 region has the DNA TGTGCCAGCAGCGTAGCGGTTAGCGGGAGAGACGAGCAGTACTTC.

The CDR3 DNA sequence: TGTGCCAGCAGTTTATACAGGGGGGGGTACGAGCAGTACTTC. Translated, it gives CASSLYRGGYEQYF. This chain uses TRBV6-5 with TRBJ2-7, with D possibly matching TRBD1 (8 bases). The CDR3 runs 14 residues. Trimming removed 4 bases at V and 4 bases at J, with 14 bases between. Germline-derived CDR1 and CDR2 are MNHEY and SVGAGI.

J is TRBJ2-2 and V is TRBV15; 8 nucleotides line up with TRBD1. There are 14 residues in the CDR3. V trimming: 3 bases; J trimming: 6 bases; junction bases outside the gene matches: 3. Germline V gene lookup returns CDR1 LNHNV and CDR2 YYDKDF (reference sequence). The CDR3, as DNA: TGTGCCACCAGCAGCGGACAGGGCTCCGGGGAGCTGTTTTTT. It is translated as CATSSGQGSGELFF.

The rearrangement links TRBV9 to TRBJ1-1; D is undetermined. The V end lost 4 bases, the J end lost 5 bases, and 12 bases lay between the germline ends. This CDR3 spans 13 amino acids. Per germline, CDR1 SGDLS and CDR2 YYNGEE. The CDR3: CASSPDLETEAFF. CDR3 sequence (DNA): TGTGCCAGCAGCCCCGACCTAGAAACTGAAGCTTTCTTT.

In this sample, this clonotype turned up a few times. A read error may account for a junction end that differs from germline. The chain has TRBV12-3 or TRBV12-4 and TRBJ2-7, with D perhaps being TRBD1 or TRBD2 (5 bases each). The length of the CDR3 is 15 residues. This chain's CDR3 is CASSVAGTGPYEQYF. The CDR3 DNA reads TGTGCCAGCAGTGTAGCCGGGACGGGTCCCTACGAGCAGTACTTC.

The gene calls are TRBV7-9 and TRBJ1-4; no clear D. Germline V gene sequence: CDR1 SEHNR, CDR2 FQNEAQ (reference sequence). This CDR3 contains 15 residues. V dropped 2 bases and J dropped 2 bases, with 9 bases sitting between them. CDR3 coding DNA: TGTGCCAGCAGCTTATCGGAGGGTACTAATGAAAAACTGTTTTTT. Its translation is CASSLSEGTNEKLFF.

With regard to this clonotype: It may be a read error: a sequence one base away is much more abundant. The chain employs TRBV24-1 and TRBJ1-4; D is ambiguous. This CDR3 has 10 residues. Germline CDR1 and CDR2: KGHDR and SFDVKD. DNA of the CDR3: TGTGTCACCGCGGAGGAAAAACTGTTTTTT. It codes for CVTAEEKLFF.

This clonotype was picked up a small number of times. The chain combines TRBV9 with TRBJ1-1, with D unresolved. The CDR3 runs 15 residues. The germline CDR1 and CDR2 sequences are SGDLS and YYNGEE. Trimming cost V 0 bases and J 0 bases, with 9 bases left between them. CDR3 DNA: TGTGCCAGCAGCGTAGAGGGAGCTATGAACACTGAAGCTTTCTTT. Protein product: CASSVEGAMNTEAFF.

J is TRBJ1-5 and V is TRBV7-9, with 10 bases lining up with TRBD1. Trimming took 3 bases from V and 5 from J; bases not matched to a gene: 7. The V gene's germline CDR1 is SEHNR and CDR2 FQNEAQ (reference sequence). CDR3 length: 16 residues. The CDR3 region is CASSLVGQGRDQPQHF. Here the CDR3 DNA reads TGTGCCAGCAGCTTGGTGGGACAGGGGAGGGATCAGCCCCAGCATTTT.

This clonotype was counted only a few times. The CDR3: CASSAGGGEETQYF. DNA for the CDR3: TGCGCCAGCAGCGCGGGGGGAGGTGAGGAGACCCAGTACTTC. This chain joins TRBV5-1 and TRBJ2-5; 8 nucleotides align to TRBD2. Unmatched junction bases numbered 7, after V lost 4 bases and J lost 5 bases. Germline CDR1 SGHRS, CDR2 YFSETQ. This CDR3 is built from 14 residues.

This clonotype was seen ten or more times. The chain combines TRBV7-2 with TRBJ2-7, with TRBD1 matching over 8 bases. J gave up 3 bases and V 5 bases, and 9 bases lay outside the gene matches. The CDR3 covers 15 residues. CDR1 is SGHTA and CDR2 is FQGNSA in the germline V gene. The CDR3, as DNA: TGTGCCAGCAGCCAGAGACAGGGGCCTGACTACGAGCAGTACTTC. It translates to CASSQRQGPDYEQYF.

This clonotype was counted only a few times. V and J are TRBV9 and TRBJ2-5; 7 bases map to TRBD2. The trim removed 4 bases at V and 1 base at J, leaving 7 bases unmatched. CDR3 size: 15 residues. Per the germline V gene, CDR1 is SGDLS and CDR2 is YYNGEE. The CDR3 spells CASSPFGRPQETQYF. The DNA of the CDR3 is TGTGCCAGCAGCCCCTTCGGGAGGCCCCAAGAGACCCAGTACTTC.

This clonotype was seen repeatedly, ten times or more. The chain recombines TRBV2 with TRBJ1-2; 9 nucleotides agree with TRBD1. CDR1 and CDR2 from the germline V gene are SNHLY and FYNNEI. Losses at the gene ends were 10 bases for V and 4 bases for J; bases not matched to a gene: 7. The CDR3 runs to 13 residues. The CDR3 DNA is TGTGCCAACTACAGGGGGCATGGCTATGGCTACACCTTC. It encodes CANYRGHGYGYTF. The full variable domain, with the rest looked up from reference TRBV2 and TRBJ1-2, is EPEVTQTPSHQVTQMGQEVILRCVPISNHLYFYWYRQILGQKVEFLVSFYNNEISEKSEIFDDQFSVERPDGSNFTLKIRSTKLEDSAMYFCANYRGHGYGYTFGSGTRLTVV.

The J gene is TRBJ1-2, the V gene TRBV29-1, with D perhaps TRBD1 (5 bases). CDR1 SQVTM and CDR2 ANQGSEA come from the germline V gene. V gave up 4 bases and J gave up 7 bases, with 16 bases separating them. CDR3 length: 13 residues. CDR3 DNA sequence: TGCAGCGTTGTTCCCGGGACCGGAGGTGGCTACACCTTC. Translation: CSVVPGTGGGYTF. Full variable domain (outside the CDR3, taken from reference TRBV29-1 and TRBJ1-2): SAVISQKPSRDICQRGTSLTIQCQVDSQVTMMFWYRQQPGQSLTLIATANQGSEATYESGFVIDKFPISRPNLTFSTLTVSNMSPEDSSIYLCSVVPGTGGGYTFGSGTRLTVV.

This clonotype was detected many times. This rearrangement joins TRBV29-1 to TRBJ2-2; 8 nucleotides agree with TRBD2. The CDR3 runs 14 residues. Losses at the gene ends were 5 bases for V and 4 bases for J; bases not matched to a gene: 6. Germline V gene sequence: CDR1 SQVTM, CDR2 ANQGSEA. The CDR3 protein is CSVQRERFTGELFF. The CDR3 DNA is TGCAGCGTTCAGCGGGAGCGATTCACCGGGGAGCTGTTTTTT.

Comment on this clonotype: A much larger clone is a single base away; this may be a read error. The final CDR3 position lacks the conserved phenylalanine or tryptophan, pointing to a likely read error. CDR3 coding DNA: TGTGCCAGCAGCTTGACCAGGCCGACCGGAGCTTTCCTT. It is translated as CASSLTRPTGAFL. The chain is built from TRBV7-9 and TRBJ1-1; D not certain. Trimming took 3 bases from V and 10 from J, leaving 15 bases between them. This CDR3 region has 13 residues. Germline V gene lookup returns CDR1 SEHNR and CDR2 FQNEAQ (reference sequence).

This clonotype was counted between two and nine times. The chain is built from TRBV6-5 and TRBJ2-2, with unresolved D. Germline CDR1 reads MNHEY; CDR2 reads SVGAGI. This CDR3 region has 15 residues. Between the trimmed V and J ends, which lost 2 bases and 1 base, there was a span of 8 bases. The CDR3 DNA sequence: TGTGCCAGCAGTTACCGGAAAGGGAACACCGGGGAGCTGTTTTTT. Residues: CASSYRKGNTGELFF.

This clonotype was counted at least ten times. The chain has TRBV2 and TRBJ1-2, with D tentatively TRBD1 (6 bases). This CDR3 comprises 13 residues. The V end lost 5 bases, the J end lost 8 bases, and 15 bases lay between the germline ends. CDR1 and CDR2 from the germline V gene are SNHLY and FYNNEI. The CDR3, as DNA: TGTGCCAGCAGTCACAGGGCCCACTGGGGCTACACCTTC. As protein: CASSHRAHWGYTF. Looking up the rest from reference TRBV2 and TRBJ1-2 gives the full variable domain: EPEVTQTPSHQVTQMGQEVILRCVPISNHLYFYWYRQILGQKVEFLVSFYNNEISEKSEIFDDQFSVERPDGSNFTLKIRSTKLEDSAMYFCASSHRAHWGYTFGSGTRLTVV.

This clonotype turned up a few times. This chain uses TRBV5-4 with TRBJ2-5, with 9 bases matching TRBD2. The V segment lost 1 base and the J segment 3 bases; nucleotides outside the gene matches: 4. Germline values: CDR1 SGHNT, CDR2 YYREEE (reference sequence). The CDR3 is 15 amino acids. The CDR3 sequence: CASSLRASGEETQYF. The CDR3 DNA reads TGTGCCAGCAGCTTGAGGGCTAGCGGGGAAGAGACCCAGTACTTC.

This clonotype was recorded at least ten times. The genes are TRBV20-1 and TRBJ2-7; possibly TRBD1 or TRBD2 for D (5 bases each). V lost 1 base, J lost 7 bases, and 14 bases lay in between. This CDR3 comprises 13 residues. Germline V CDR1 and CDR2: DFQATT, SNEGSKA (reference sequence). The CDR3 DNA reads TGCAGTGCTAGAGGGGACGCCCGGAGAGAGCAGTACTTC. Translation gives CSARGDARREQYF.

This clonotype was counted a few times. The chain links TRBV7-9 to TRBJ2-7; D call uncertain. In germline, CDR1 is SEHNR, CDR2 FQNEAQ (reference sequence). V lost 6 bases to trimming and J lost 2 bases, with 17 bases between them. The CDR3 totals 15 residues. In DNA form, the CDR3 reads TGTGCCAGCAGACCCCTGACCGGCACAGCCTACGAGCAGTACTTC. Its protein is CASRPLTGTAYEQYF.

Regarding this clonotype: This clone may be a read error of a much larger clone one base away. CDR3 sequence reads: CASSPDDYEQYF. CDR3 nucleotides: TGTGCCAGCAGCCCGGACGACTACGAGCAGTACTTC. This rearrangement joins TRBV7-6 to TRBJ2-7, with D uncertain. The germline CDR1 and CDR2 sequences are SGHVS and FNYEAQ. The CDR3 loop spans 12 amino acids. The germline V and J ends were trimmed by 5 bases and 3 bases, with 8 bases remaining between them.